This T cell receptor beta chain was identified during a study of T cell responses to AZD1222 COVID-19 vaccine. General study findings and limits: Spike-specific TCR depth and breadth grew after two AZD1222 doses.

Method: immunoSEQ multiplex PCR; TCRdb's copy keeps in-frame clones and lacks some. The sample consists of under 200,000 clones, 85% to 95% of them appearing once. Per germline, CDR1 SNHLY and CDR2 FYNNEI. The CDR3 extends over 14 amino acids. V dropped 7 bases and J dropped 5 bases, with 15 bases sitting between them. The sample holds one count of this clone. Its antigen is unidentified. The receptor was isolated from an adult in good health. Specimen: peripheral blood, collected on day 0 of AZD1222 vaccination. The chain links TRBV2 to TRBJ2-1, with D possibly TRBD2 on 7 matching bases. The CDR3 sequence is CASKGDYANNEQFF. CDR3 nucleotide sequence: TGTGCCAGCAAGGGGGACTACGCTAACAATGAGCAGTTCTTC.